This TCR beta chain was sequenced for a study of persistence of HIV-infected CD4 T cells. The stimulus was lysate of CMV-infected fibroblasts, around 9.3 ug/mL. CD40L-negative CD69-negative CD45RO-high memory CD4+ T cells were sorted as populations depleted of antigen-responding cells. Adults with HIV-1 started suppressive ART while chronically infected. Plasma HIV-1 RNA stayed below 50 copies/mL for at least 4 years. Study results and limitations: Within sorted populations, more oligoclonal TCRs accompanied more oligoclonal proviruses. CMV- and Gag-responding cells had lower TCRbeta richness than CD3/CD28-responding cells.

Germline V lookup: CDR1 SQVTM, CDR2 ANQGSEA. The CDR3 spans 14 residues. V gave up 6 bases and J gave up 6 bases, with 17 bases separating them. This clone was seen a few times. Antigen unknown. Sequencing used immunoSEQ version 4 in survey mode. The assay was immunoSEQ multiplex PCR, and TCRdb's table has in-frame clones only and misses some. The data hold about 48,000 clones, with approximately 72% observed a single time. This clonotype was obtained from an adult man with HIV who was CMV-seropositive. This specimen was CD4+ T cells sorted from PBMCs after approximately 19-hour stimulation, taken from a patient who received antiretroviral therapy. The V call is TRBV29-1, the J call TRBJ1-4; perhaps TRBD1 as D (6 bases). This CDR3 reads CSVLGGKTYEKLFF. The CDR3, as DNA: TGCAGCGTACTAGGGGGAAAGACGTATGAAAAACTGTTTTTT.